The 17 T cell receptor beta chains presented below share a single source sample, sequenced in a study of CD8+ T cells in alopecia areata. RNA was extracted and reverse transcribed into cDNA as the sequencing template. TCRdb's table, derived via immunoSEQ multiplex PCR, lists solely in-frame clones and lacks some. The sample lists 110,000 or so clones; roughly 66% were seen once. The sequenced material came from CD4+ T cells sorted from blood. The source of these receptors is a human donor in good health.

The chain uses TRBV30 and TRBJ2-1; no firm D call. The CDR3 is made up of 13 amino acids. Trimming took off 3 bases at V and 8 bases at J, with 14 bases between the two ends. The germline V gene has CDR1 GTSNPN and CDR2 SVGIG (reference sequence). CDR3: CAWSRSGPDEQFF. CDR3 bases: TGTGCCTGGAGCCGGTCGGGTCCGGATGAGCAGTTCTTC.

The chain combines TRBV4-1 with TRBJ2-1, with D perhaps given as TRBD1 or TRBD2 (5 bases each). Germline V gene lookup returns CDR1 MGHRA and CDR2 YSYEKL. V was clipped by 1 base and J by 7 bases, with 17 bases between them. The CDR3 is 16 residues long. The DNA for the CDR3 is TGCGCCAGCAGCCAAGTTCGAGGGGCGATGGAAAATGAGCAGTTCTTC. This codes for CASSQVRGAMENEQFF.

This clone was detected a few times. The CDR3 is CASRRGRGSTGELFF. In nucleotides, the CDR3 is TGTGCCAGCAGAAGGGGGCGGGGAAGCACCGGGGAGCTGTTTTTT. The gene calls are TRBV27 and TRBJ2-2, with a tentative D call TRBD1 (7 bases). The length of the CDR3 is 15 residues. CDR1 MNHEY and CDR2 SMNVEV come from the germline V gene (reference sequence). Trimming removed 6 bases at V and 4 bases at J, with 15 bases between.

The CDR3 DNA follows: TGTGCCAGCAGCCAAGATCAACCTAGCAGCGCAGATACGCAGTATTTT. It encodes CASSQDQPSSADTQYF. The V call is TRBV4-2, the J call TRBJ2-3; a weak D match, TRBD2 (5 bases). This CDR3 contains 16 residues. The V gene lost 0 bases and the J gene lost 4 bases, with 14 bases spanning the gap. Germline V gives CDR1 LGHNA, CDR2 YNFKEQ.

This clone was counted a single time. This sequence joins TRBV5-4 and TRBJ2-2; the D gene is possibly TRBD1 (7 bases). CDR1 is SGHNT and CDR2 is YYREEE in the germline V gene (reference sequence). With 5 bases removed from V and 4 bases from J, the gap between germline ends came to 12 bases. CDR3 length equals 14 residues. The DNA of the CDR3 is TGTGCCAGCAGAGCAGGGGGGCTCACCGGGGAGCTGTTTTTT. It yields the protein CASRAGGLTGELFF.

The chain carries TRBV29-1 and TRBJ2-3, with TRBD1 identical over 7 bases. This CDR3 is built from 15 residues. V was pared by 2 bases and J by 2 bases, with 7 bases of the junction left unmatched. CDR1 and CDR2 from the germline V gene are SQVTM and ANQGSEA. CDR3 sequence reads: CSVELDRDLTDTQYF. CDR3 DNA: TGCAGCGTTGAACTTGACAGGGACCTCACAGATACGCAGTATTTT.

This sequence joins TRBV6-4 and TRBJ2-1; TRBD2 agrees at 8 bases. Trimming cost V 6 bases and J 2 bases; bases outside gene matches: 6. CDR1 is MRHNA and CDR2 is SNTAGT in the germline V gene. The CDR3 length is 15 residues. The CDR3 sequence: CASSSERGPYNEQFF. In nucleotides, the CDR3 is TGTGCCAGCAGCTCAGAGCGGGGGCCCTACAATGAGCAGTTCTTC.

The chain carries TRBV15 and TRBJ1-4; D is undetermined. This CDR3 has 11 amino acids. V was trimmed by 8 bases and J by 6 bases, leaving 7 bases between them. Germline V gives CDR1 LNHNV, CDR2 YYDKDF (reference sequence). CDR3 in amino acids: CATGIHEKLFF. The DNA for the CDR3 is TGTGCCACCGGTATCCATGAAAAACTGTTTTTT.

The chain recombines TRBV6-5 with TRBJ1-6; D is uncertain. The V end was cut by 1 base, the J end by 3 bases, with 10 bases between. The CDR3 has 16 amino acids. CDR1 is MNHEY, CDR2 SVGAGI, per germline. The CDR3 DNA reads as TGTGCCAGCAGTTACTTAGGGCAGGTCTATAATTCACCCCTCCACTTT. Translating gives CASSYLGQVYNSPLHF.

This clone was counted between two and nine times. V and J are TRBV30 and TRBJ1-3; 7 nucleotides line up with TRBD1. CDR3 size: 14 residues. V dropped 5 bases and J dropped 0; count of bases not matched to a gene: 4. Germline CDR1 GTSNPN, CDR2 SVGIG (reference sequence). For the CDR3, the DNA is TGTGCCTGGGGGGGACAGACCTCTGGAAACACCATATATTTT. It encodes CAWGGQTSGNTIYF.

This chain connects TRBV18 to TRBJ1-6; 9 bases map to TRBD1. Germline V gene data show CDR1 as KGHSH and CDR2 as LQKENI. The CDR3 covers 15 residues. Trimming removed 3 bases from V and 6 bases from J; junction bases left unmatched: 3. Here the CDR3 DNA reads TGTGCCAGCTCACCGGGGGACAGGGCTAATTCACCCCTCCACTTT. Protein sequence: CASSPGDRANSPLHF.

The V gene is TRBV5-6, the J gene TRBJ2-7, with D perhaps assigned TRBD1 or TRBD2 (6 bases each). Trimming removed 1 base from V and 12 bases from J, with 11 bases in between. The CDR3 extends over 11 amino acids. Per the germline V gene, CDR1 is SGHDT and CDR2 is YYEEEE. The CDR3 DNA is TGTGCCAGCAGCTTGCGAGGGGGGAGGTACTTC. This gives the protein CASSLRGGRYF.

In its sample, this clone was seen a few times. The chain combines TRBV9 with TRBJ2-7; no definite D call. The CDR3 has 14 amino acids. V was pared by 1 base and J by 0 bases, with 8 bases between. Germline loops: CDR1 SGDLS, CDR2 YYNGEE. The CDR3 sequence is CASSVWPDSYEQYF. The CDR3, as DNA: TGTGCCAGCAGCGTATGGCCAGACTCCTACGAGCAGTACTTC. Complete variable domain (other parts from reference TRBV9 and TRBJ2-7): DSGVTQTPKHLITATGQRVTLRCSPRSGDLSVYWYQQSLDQGLQFLIQYYNGEERAKGNILERFSAQQFPDLHSELNLSSLELGDSALYFCASSVWPDSYEQYFGPGTRLTVT.

The gene calls are TRBV11-2 and TRBJ2-1; D may match TRBD1 or TRBD2 (6 bases each). This CDR3 is 14 amino acids long. V lost 5 bases and J lost 3, with 11 bases in between. Per germline, CDR1 SGHAT and CDR2 FQNNGV. In nucleotides, the CDR3 is TGTGCCAGCAGCCCCGGGGGCAACTACAATGAGCAGTTCTTC. Encoded protein: CASSPGGNYNEQFF.

This rearrangement joins TRBV25-1 to TRBJ1-6, with D possibly being TRBD1 (6 bases). V gave up 2 bases and J gave up 5 bases, with 10 bases separating them. There are 15 residues in the CDR3. CDR1 and CDR2 (germline): MGHDK, SYGVNS. The CDR3 coding sequence is TGTGCCAGCAGTGAAGCAAGGGGGAATAATTCACCCCTCCACTTT. Encoded protein: CASSEARGNNSPLHF.

This rearrangement joins TRBV29-1 to TRBJ1-1; D not certain. The ends were cut back, 3 bases at V and 1 base at J, with 3 bases in the middle. This CDR3 is 11 amino acids long. Germline V gene lookup returns CDR1 SQVTM and CDR2 ANQGSEA. CDR3 in DNA: TGCAGCGTTGAGAAGAACACTGAAGCTTTCTTT. This gives the protein CSVEKNTEAFF.

This sequence joins TRBV29-1 and TRBJ2-3, with D possibly matching TRBD2 (7 bases). Germline V gene sequence: CDR1 SQVTM, CDR2 ANQGSEA. V lost 6 bases to trimming and J lost 5 bases, with 24 bases between them. There are 16 residues in the CDR3. The CDR3 DNA sequence: TGCAGCGTGCCTAAGATATTGGGAGGGGGAGGAGATACGCAGTATTTT. Translating it yields CSVPKILGGGGDTQYF.